Reported below is one T cell receptor (beta chain). Germline V lookup: CDR1 SNHLY, CDR2 FYNNEI. There are 11 residues in the CDR3. Trimming cost V 3 bases and J 8 bases, with 5 bases left between them. Data came from immunoSEQ multiplex PCR; TCRdb stores just in-frame clones and leaves some out. This table has approximately 21,000 clones, roughly 98% appearing once. This sample was taken from a study of T cells after posttransplantation cyclophosphamide. The sequence came from a man aged 40-49 years in good health, CMV-negative, and a related stem cell transplant donor. The gene calls are TRBV2 and TRBJ2-1; D is ambiguous. Sequencing was performed on naive CD8+ T cells sorted from PBMCs. CDR3 in DNA: TGTGCCAGCAGTGATAGTGATGAGCAGTTCTTC. Translated, it gives CASSDSDEQFF.